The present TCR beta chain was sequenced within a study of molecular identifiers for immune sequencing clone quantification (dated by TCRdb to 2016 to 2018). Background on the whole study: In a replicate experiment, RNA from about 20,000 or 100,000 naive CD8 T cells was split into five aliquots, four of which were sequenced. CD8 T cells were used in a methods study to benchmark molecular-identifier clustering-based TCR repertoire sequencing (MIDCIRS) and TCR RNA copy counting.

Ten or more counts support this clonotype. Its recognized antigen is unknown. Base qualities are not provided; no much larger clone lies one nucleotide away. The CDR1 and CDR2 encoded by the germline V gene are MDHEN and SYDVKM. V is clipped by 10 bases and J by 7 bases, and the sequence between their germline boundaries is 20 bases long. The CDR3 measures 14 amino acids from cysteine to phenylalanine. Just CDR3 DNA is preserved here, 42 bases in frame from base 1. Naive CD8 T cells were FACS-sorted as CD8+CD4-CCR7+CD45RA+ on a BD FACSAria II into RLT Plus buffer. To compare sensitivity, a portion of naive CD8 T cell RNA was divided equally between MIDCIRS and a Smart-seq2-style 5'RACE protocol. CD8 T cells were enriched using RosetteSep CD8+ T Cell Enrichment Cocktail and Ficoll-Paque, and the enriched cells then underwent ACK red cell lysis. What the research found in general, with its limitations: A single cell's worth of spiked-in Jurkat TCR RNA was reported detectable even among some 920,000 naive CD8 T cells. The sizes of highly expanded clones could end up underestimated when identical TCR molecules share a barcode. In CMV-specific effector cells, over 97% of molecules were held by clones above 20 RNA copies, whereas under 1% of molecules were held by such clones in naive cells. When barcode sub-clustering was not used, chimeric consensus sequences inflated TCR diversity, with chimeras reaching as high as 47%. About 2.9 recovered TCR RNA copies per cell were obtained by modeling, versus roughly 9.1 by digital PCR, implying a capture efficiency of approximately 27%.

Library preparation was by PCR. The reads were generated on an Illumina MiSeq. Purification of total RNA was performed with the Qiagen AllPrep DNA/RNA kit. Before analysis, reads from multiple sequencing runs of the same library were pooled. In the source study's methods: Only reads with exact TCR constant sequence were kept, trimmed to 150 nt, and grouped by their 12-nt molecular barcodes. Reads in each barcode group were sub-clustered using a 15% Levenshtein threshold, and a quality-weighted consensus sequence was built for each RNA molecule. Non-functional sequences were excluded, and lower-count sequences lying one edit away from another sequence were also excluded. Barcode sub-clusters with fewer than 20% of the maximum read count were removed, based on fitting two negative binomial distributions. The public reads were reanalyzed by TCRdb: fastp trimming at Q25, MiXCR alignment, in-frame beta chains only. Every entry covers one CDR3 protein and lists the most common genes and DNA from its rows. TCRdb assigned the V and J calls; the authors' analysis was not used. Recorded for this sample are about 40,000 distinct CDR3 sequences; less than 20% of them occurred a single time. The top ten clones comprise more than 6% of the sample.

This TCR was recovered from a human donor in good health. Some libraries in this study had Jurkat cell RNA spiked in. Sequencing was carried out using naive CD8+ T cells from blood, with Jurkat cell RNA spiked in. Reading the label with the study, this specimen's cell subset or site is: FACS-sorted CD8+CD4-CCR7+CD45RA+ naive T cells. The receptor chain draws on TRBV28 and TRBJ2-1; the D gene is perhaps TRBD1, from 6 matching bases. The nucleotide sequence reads TGTGCCACCAAAACACAGGGAGATTATAATGAGCAGTTCTTC. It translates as CATKTQGDYNEQFF.